This T cell receptor (beta chain) was observed in a study of neurological immune-mediated disorders (dated by TCRdb to 2018 to 2020). Study-wide context: Peripheral blood TCR-beta repertoires from patients with HTLV-I-associated myelopathy (HAM/TSP), patients with multiple sclerosis, and healthy controls were compared in the study using UMI-based sequencing. The approximately 110 TCR-beta libraries covered PBMC samples along with longitudinal samples, technical triplicates, and paired sorted CD4+ and CD8+ T-cell subsets. The cohort included 60 to 75 subjects: about 14 with HAM/TSP, around 34 with multiple sclerosis, and around 20 healthy controls. Longitudinal HAM/TSP donors and healthy donors each had 3 time-points at intervals of about 3-45 months. What the study reported, not specific to this receptor: Expanded clones from different subjects shared no identical CDR3 amino acid sequences, which suggests that TCR-beta repertoires were private in all groups. The highest TCR clonal expansion was observed in HAM/TSP patients, whereas the lowest was observed in MS patients, even when compared with healthy controls.

This specimen's time point label, interpreted: longitudinal time-point 2. Unsorted PBMC libraries were generated from 2 million PBMCs stored in RNAlater at -80 °C until RNA extraction. Peripheral blood underwent Ficoll-Hypaque density gradient centrifugation to isolate PBMCs, which were then cryopreserved in liquid nitrogen. cDNA was synthesized by template-switch 5'RACE using a primer carrying a 10-nucleotide random unique molecular identifier by which each TCR transcript was tagged. Each sequencing run produced over 160 million TCR-beta sequences covering 15-18 subjects. The RNeasy kit was used for extraction of total RNA. Using the KAPA Real-time Library Amplification kit, TCR-beta VDJ regions were amplified with primers for the TCR constant region and the 5'RACE anchor. Sample indexes and Illumina adaptors were added in a first PCR, and a second PCR then increased library yield. After purification with Ampure beads, the TCR product of roughly 650 bp was size-selected on a 2% E-gel SizeSelection system. Before pooling, library quality was checked on a Bioanalyzer, concentration was measured with Qubit, and libraries were quantified with the Kapa Library Quantification kit. An Illumina HiSeq 2500 was used to sequence the libraries paired-end at 2 x 150 bp. To increase sequence diversity, roughly 24-32% phiX was spiked into each library pool. The original pipeline was this. Quality-filtered reads were processed with the UMI-based MiGEC pipeline, and over 85% of raw TCR sequences were removed by the MiGEC pipeline during error correction. IMGT germline references were used for alignment of VDJ genes, and clonotypes were defined by a unique CDR3 amino acid sequence together with V-J genes. Clonal expansion, Shannon diversity, and CDR3 relatedness (CalcPairwiseDistances, ClusterSamples) were evaluated with VDJtools, and phylogenetic trees were built with CLCbio workbench. Using coefficient-of-variation modelling across technical triplicates, the study counted a clone as expanded if it had at least 8 unique UMIs. The public sequencing data were trimmed at Q25 with fastp and processed into clonotypes with MiXCR by TCRdb, which kept only in-frame beta chains. CDR3 protein duplicates are merged, each entry listing the most common genes and DNA. The V and J calls here are based on TCRdb, not the publication. This sample gives some 45,000 distinct CDR3 sequences in total; around 13% of them show up just once. The top ten hold 4.5% of the sample.

This clonotype was seen at least ten times. What antigen it recognizes has not been identified. No much larger clone is present one base from it, and per-base qualities are unavailable. The germline V gene (reference sequence) gives CDR1 as SEHNR and CDR2 as FQNEAQ. V is shortened by 1 base, J by 0 bases, and the region joining them spans 8 bases. The CDR3 numbers 15 residues from cysteine through phenylalanine. This entry keeps only the CDR3 DNA: 45 bases, framed from base 1. The TCR comes from a male donor with HTLV-1-associated myelopathy (HAM/TSP). Material: PBMCs. This sequence uses TRBV7-9 and TRBJ2-3; TRBD1 is perhaps the D gene, given 5 matching bases. The CDR3 region has the sequence CASSLGQTSTDTQYF. The sequence in DNA is TGTGCCAGCAGCTTAGGACAGACTAGCACAGATACGCAGTATTTT.